These T cell receptor beta chains were read from a single sample in a study of blood T cell repertoires in COVID-19. Here immunoSEQ multiplex PCR was the method, and the copy in TCRdb shows in-frame clones only, minus some. The sample has 90,000 to 120,000 clones; around 87% are singletons. Sequenced: peripheral blood. The receptors derive from a man aged 50-59 years with acute or convalescent COVID-19. The CDR3 runs from the conserved cysteine through the conserved F or W. Each record gives: D gene, J gene, V gene, clone size, CDR3 protein, CDR3 DNA. The D gene is left open where the match is weak. Rows may omit the clone size; those that give it use once, few, many or a size class.

>TRBD2|TRBJ2-1|TRBV27|NA
CASSSLAGPGGSYNEQFF
TGTGCCAGCAGTTCGCTAGCGGGACCAGGGGGATCCTACAATGAGCAGTTCTTC
>TRBD1|TRBJ2-5|TRBV10-1|NA
CASSGAGGPETQYF
TGCGCCAGCAGTGGGGCAGGGGGACCCGAGACCCAGTACTTC
>TRBD1|TRBJ2-5|TRBV5-1|NA
CASSRHRQGGQETQYF
TGCGCCAGCAGCCGACATAGACAGGGGGGTCAAGAGACCCAGTACTTC
>TRBD2|TRBJ2-1|TRBV18|NA
CASSPGTSSTEQFF
TGTGCCAGCTCACCGGGGACTAGTTCGACTGAGCAGTTCTTC
>NA|TRBJ1-6|TRBV4-2|NA
CASSQVAGRDSPLHF
TGTGCCAGCAGCCAAGTTGCGGGAAGGGATTCACCCCTCCACTTT
>NA|TRBJ2-2|TRBV10-3|few
CAISGTQNTGELFF
TGTGCCATCAGTGGGACACAGAACACCGGGGAGCTGTTTTTT
>NA|TRBJ2-1|TRBV19|NA
CASSPTPEGYNEQFF
TGTGCCAGTAGTCCAACACCGGAGGGGTACAATGAGCAGTTCTTC
>NA|TRBJ1-4|TRBV28|NA
CASTELRDIREKLFF
TGTGCCAGCACGGAATTGAGGGACATAAGGGAAAAACTGTTTTTT
>NA|TRBJ2-2|TRBV4-1|NA
CASSQEFVDTGELFF
TGCGCCAGCAGCCAAGAGTTCGTTGACACCGGGGAGCTGTTTTTT
>NA|TRBJ1-2|TRBV30|NA
CAWSRVPANYGYTF
TGTGCCTGGAGTCGGGTCCCTGCTAACTATGGCTACACCTTC
>NA|TRBJ2-1|TRBV11-2|NA
CASSLYGGGEQFF
TGTGCCAGCAGCTTATACGGGGGAGGTGAGCAGTTCTTC
>TRBD2|TRBJ2-2|TRBV28|NA
CASSFAGANTGELFF
TGTGCCAGCAGTTTTGCGGGGGCGAACACCGGGGAGCTGTTTTTT
>NA|TRBJ2-2|TRBV4-2|NA
CASSQGMGLAYAGELFF
TGTGCCAGCAGCCAAGGGATGGGCCTAGCGTACGCCGGGGAGCTGTTTTTT
>TRBD1|TRBJ1-2|TRBV19|NA
CASSIGSATGDYGYTF
TGTGCCAGTAGTATAGGAAGCGCGACAGGGGACTATGGCTACACCTTC
>NA|TRBJ2-7|TRBV11-2|NA
CASSQAVEQYF
TGTGCCAGCAGCCAGGCCGTGGAGCAGTACTTC
>NA|TRBJ2-1|TRBV2|NA
CASKGSQGNEQFF
TGTGCCAGCAAGGGTAGTCAGGGGAATGAGCAGTTCTTC
>TRBD1|TRBJ1-3|TRBV10-3|NA
CAISTGGGTGNTIYF
TGTGCCATCTCGACAGGGGGCGGCACTGGAAACACCATATATTTT
>NA|TRBJ2-1|TRBV4-1|NA
CASTQEARGPNEQFF
TGCGCCAGCACCCAGGAAGCTCGCGGCCCCAATGAGCAGTTCTTC
>NA|TRBJ1-2|TRBV5-1|once
CASSLEPENYGYTF
TGCGCCAGCAGCTTGGAGCCGGAGAACTATGGCTACACCTTC
>TRBD1|TRBJ1-2|TRBV7-8|NA
CASSRDRGTYGYTF
TGTGCCAGCAGCCGCGACAGGGGAACCTATGGCTACACCTTC
>TRBD2|TRBJ2-7|TRBV11-3|NA
CASSLDWRLAGDYEQYF
TGTGCCAGCAGCTTAGATTGGCGACTAGCGGGGGACTACGAGCAGTACTTC
>TRBD1|TRBJ1-3|TRBV2|NA
CASSTGQINSGNTIYF
TGTGCCAGCAGCACGGGACAGATCAACTCTGGAAACACCATATATTTT
>TRBD2|TRBJ2-3|TRBV10-3|NA
CASSVGRLTDTQYF
TGTGCCTCCAGCGTCGGGAGGTTGACAGATACGCAGTATTTT
>NA|TRBJ2-1|TRBV19|NA
CASRPERGYNEQFF
TGTGCCAGTAGGCCCGAGCGCGGCTACAATGAGCAGTTCTTC
>TRBD1|TRBJ2-1|TRBV7-2|once
CASSLAPGGLRSSYNEQFF
TGTGCCAGCAGCTTAGCCCCAGGGGGTCTCCGAAGCTCCTACAATGAGCAGTTCTTC
>TRBD1|TRBJ1-2|TRBV5-4|NA
CASSSNRGENGYTF
TGTGCCAGCAGCTCGAACAGGGGTGAGAATGGCTACACCTTC
>NA|TRBJ2-7|TRBV28|NA
CASSLLGTLANEQYF
TGTGCCAGCAGTTTGTTGGGAACCCTAGCGAACGAGCAGTACTTC
>TRBD1|TRBJ1-6|TRBV3-1/TRBV3-2|NA
CASSQGQGVNSPLHF
TGTGCCAGCAGCCAAGGTCAGGGGGTTAATTCACCCCTCCACTTT
>TRBD2|TRBJ2-2|TRBV7-9|NA
CASSLAKREGTGELFF
TGTGCCAGCAGCTTAGCAAAGCGGGAGGGCACCGGGGAGCTGTTTTTT
>NA|TRBJ2-1|TRBV19|NA
CASSTPGNEQFF
TGTGCCAGTAGTACCCCGGGCAATGAGCAGTTCTTC
>TRBD2|TRBJ2-5|TRBV27|NA
CASSMGLEETQYF
TGTGCCAGCAGTATGGGACTAGAAGAGACCCAGTACTTC